This T cell receptor beta chain was profiled in a study of blood T cell repertoires in COVID-19. Study-level background: PBMCs, B-cell-depleted T cells, or T cells were the source of the cDNA or gDNA that made up the material.

This CDR3 contains 14 residues. J was trimmed by 9 bases and V by 4 bases; bases with no gene match: 4. Germline V gives CDR1 SNHLY, CDR2 FYNNEI. In this sample, this clone turned up many times. As processed by the authors: Nucleated cell number was recorded as an estimate derived from reference gene primer amplification. Clones were read by immunoSEQ multiplex PCR, and TCRdb kept only the in-frame ones, dropping some. That table supplies the V and J calls and clone size; D and trimming were determined from the DNA. Among about 120,000 clones listed, 71% were seen once. This chain joins TRBV2 and TRBJ1-6; 9 positions agree with TRBD1. The receptor was isolated from a human donor with acute or convalescent COVID-19. The donor label of this sample is uncertain. Sequencing was done on a sample of peripheral blood. Here the CDR3 reads CASSAGDRASPLHF. The DNA of the CDR3 is TGTGCCAGCAGTGCGGGGGACAGGGCTTCACCCCTCCACTTT.